This TCR beta chain stems from a study of blood T cells in healthy people across ages. For the second PCR, which ran for about 6 to 12 cycles, a sample-barcoded 5' primer and a J-beta primer mix were used. TCRdb analysed the 5' RACE reads with MiXCR anew, one entry per CDR3 protein. The sample holds more than 900,000 distinct CDR3 sequences, approximately 32% seen once. There were healthy Caucasian individuals from Russia, aged 6 to 90, serving as donors. Worth noting for this clonotype: Its antigen is undetermined.

The study's findings and limits: There was a strong correlation between TCR beta diversity and naive T cell percentage. The fall in TCR beta diversity per million T cells was roughly linear with age. Estimates of diversity drawn from one million T cells were considered underestimates.

The sample was also linked to a second study, of T cells of mothers and their children.

Sequencing input: blood. The TCR originated in a woman in her forties in good health.

The CDR3 loop is CASSLDQADTQYF. The CDR3, as DNA: TGTGCCAGCAGCTTAGATCAGGCAGATACGCAGTATTTT. The V and J genes are TRBV7-2 and TRBJ2-3; D uncertain. This CDR3 is 13 amino acids long. In germline, CDR1 is SGHTA, CDR2 FQGNSA. V lost 1 base, J lost 4 bases, and 6 bases lay in between.